The source of this TCR beta chain is a study of blood T cell repertoires in COVID-19. Study details: PBMCs, B-cell-depleted T cells, or T cells provided the cDNA or gDNA that made up the material.

Germline V gives CDR1 SGHNT, CDR2 YYREEE (reference sequence). Trimming took 3 bases from V and 4 from J; bases not matched to a gene: 3. This CDR3 is 14 amino acids long. Sequenced by immunoSEQ multiplex PCR; TCRdb stores in-frame clones only, minus some. The data show 30,000 to 40,000 clones, with approximately 86% seen just once and 1.5% to 2.5% held by the top ten. This receptor was taken from a man over 45 with active or convalescent COVID-19. The V call is TRBV5-4, the J call TRBJ1-4; TRBD1 aligns across 7 bases. The sequencing input was peripheral blood. CDR3 loop: CASSYGTVNEKLFF. Here the CDR3 DNA reads TGTGCCAGCAGCTACGGGACAGTTAATGAAAAACTGTTTTTT.